These 9 T cell receptor beta chains originate from one sample sequenced in a study of identical twins. TCRdb re-derived calls from the 5' RACE reads in MiXCR, one entry per CDR3 protein. This table has approximately 350,000 distinct CDR3 sequences, 12% appearing once. The sample also formed part of further work on yellow fever vaccine responses in identical twins.

The material sequenced was CD8+ T cells sorted from blood. These receptors all stem from a woman younger than 30 in good health.

This clonotype occurred a few times. The chain uses TRBV4-2 and TRBJ2-6, with 7 bases aligning to TRBD1. The CDR3 runs to 16 residues. Germline loops: CDR1 LGHNA, CDR2 YNFKEQ. V dropped 4 bases and J dropped 0; count of bases not matched to a gene: 3. CDR3 coding DNA: TGTGCCAGCAGCCCAGGGACAGCCTCTGGGGCCAACGTCCTGACTTTC. This encodes CASSPGTASGANVLTF.

This chain links TRBV20-1 with TRBJ2-5, with D unclear. Germline CDR1 is DFQATT and CDR2 is SNEGSKA (reference sequence). V shed 3 bases and J shed 1 base, with 12 bases lying between them. The CDR3 length is 14 residues. The CDR3: CSARSGRPQETQYF. CDR3 bases: TGCAGTGCTAGGAGTGGCAGGCCCCAAGAGACCCAGTACTTC.

This clonotype showed up just a few times. The CDR3 spells CASSYTSGSSREQYF. The CDR3 DNA is TGTGCCAGCAGCTATACTAGCGGGAGTAGCCGGGAGCAGTACTTC. V gene TRBV13 combines with J gene TRBJ2-7; 11 bases agree with TRBD2. Trimming took 4 bases from V and 7 from J; bases not matched to a gene: 9. The CDR3 is made up of 15 amino acids. Germline CDR1 PRHDT, CDR2 FYEKMQ (reference sequence).

This chain joins TRBV5-1 and TRBJ2-2; D is uncertain. CDR1 is SGHRS and CDR2 is YFSETQ in the germline V gene. The length of the CDR3 is 17 residues. V shed 0 bases and J shed 0 bases, with 12 bases lying between them. The CDR3 here is CASSLAGLRPNTGELFF. CDR3 bases: TGCGCCAGCAGCTTGGCTGGCTTAAGGCCGAACACCGGGGAGCTGTTTTTT.

This clonotype was seen only a few times. The V call is TRBV20-1, the J call TRBJ2-7, with 12 bases matching TRBD2. The CDR3 consists of 13 residues. The ends lost 6 bases at V and 3 bases at J; junction bases unmatched: 3. Germline V gives CDR1 DFQATT, CDR2 SNEGSKA (reference sequence). CDR3 sequence: CSARTSGIYEQYF. CDR3 DNA sequence: TGCAGTGCAAGGACTAGCGGGATCTACGAGCAGTACTTC.

This clonotype has a handful of counts. The chain carries TRBV24-1 and TRBJ2-7, with a weak D call TRBD1 (6 bases). CDR1 KGHDR and CDR2 SFDVKD come from the germline V gene. Trimming pared 5 bases from V and 2 bases from J, leaving 9 bases between. This CDR3 region has 13 residues. CDR3 coding DNA: TGTGCCACCAGTGGACAGGATACCTACGAGCAGTACTTC. Its translation is CATSGQDTYEQYF.

This clonotype has ten or more counts. The rearrangement joins TRBV12-3 or TRBV12-4 to TRBJ2-1; 7 nucleotides line up with TRBD1. V was pared by 3 bases and J by 9 bases, with 14 bases of the junction left unmatched. CDR3 length: 16 amino acids. The CDR3 DNA follows: TGTGCCAGCAGTTTCTCCCGGGACAGCCCGTTGGGTGAGCAGTTCTTC. It is translated as CASSFSRDSPLGEQFF.

This chain uses TRBV2 with TRBJ1-1, with D possibly matching TRBD1 (6 bases). V gave up 2 bases and J gave up 3 bases, with 16 bases separating them. Germline loops: CDR1 SNHLY, CDR2 FYNNEI. The length of the CDR3 is 16 residues. In DNA, the CDR3 is TGTGCCAGCAGTGAAAGGGGGATCGGTGGTTACACTGAAGCTTTCTTT. Residues: CASSERGIGGYTEAFF.

The chain employs TRBV10-3 and TRBJ1-5, with D maybe TRBD1 (6 bases). V lost 2 bases, J lost 3 bases, and 11 bases lay in between. The CDR3 extends over 15 amino acids. Germline lookup yields CDR1 ENHRY and CDR2 SYGVKD. CDR3 amino acids: CAISEGEGVNQPQHF. CDR3 coding DNA: TGTGCCATCAGTGAGGGGGAGGGGGTCAATCAGCCCCAGCATTTT.